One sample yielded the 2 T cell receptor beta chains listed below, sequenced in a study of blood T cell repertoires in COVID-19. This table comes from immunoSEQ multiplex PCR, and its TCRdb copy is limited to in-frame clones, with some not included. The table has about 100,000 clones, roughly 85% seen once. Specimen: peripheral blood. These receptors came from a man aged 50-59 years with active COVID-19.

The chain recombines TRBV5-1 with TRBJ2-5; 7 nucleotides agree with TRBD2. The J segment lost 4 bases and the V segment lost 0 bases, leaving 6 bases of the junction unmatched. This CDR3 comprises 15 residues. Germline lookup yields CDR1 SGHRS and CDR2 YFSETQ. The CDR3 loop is CASSLGPREGETQYF. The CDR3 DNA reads TGCGCCAGCAGCTTGGGACCCAGGGAGGGAGAGACCCAGTACTTC.

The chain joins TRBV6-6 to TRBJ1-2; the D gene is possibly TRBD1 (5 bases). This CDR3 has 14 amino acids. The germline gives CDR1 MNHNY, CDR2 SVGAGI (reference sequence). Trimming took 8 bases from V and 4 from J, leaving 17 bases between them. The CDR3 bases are TGTGCCAGCGGGCCTCGCGGGGGGGGCTATGGCTACACCTTC. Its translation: CASGPRGGGYGYTF.